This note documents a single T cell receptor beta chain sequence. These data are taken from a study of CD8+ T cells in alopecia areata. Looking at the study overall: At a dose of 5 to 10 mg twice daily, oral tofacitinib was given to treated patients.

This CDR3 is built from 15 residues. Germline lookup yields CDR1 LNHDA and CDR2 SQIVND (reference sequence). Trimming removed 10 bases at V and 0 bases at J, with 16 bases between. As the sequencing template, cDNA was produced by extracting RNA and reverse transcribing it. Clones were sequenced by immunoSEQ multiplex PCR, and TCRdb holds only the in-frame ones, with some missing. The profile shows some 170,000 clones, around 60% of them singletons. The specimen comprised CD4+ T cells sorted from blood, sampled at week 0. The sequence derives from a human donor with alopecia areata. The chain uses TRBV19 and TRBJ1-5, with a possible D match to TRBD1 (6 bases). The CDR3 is CATGGGAYSNQPQHF. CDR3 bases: TGTGCCACCGGGGGCGGGGCGTATAGCAATCAGCCCCAGCATTTT.